This T cell receptor (beta chain) was sequenced in a study of blood T cell repertoires in COVID-19. Study as a whole: Sites across the United States, Italy and Spain contributed samples from acute and convalescent COVID-19. PBMCs, B-cell-depleted T cells, or T cells were the source of the cDNA or gDNA that made up the material.

Original data processing: Amplifying reference gene primers gave estimates of nucleated cell counts. Assay used: immunoSEQ multiplex PCR; TCRdb lists only in-frame clones, some missing. Clone size and V and J calls were adopted from that table, with D and trimming inferred from the DNA. The data hold 40,000 or so clones, with approximately 86% observed a single time. Trimming cost V 8 bases and J 8 bases, with 15 bases left between them. Germline V gives CDR1 MNHEY, CDR2 SVGAGI. There are 12 residues in the CDR3. Sample: peripheral blood. The receptor was isolated from a man aged 35 to 55 with active COVID-19. The V call is TRBV6-5, the J call TRBJ1-2, with D perhaps matching TRBD1 (6 bases). The CDR3 sequence: CASGDRFGGYTF. DNA for the CDR3: TGTGCCAGCGGCGACAGGTTCGGCGGCTACACCTTC.